The T cell receptor (beta chain) described here comes from a study of blood T cell repertoires in COVID-19. Per the authors' pipeline: Using reference gene primer amplification, nucleated cell counts were estimated. Only in-frame clones appear in the TCRdb table, and some are missing; sequencing was by immunoSEQ multiplex PCR. V, J and clone size are those of that table, while D and trimming were read from the DNA. The data contain about 75,000 clones, less than 85% of them singletons. The CDR3 totals 14 residues. Unmatched junction bases numbered 4, after V lost 5 bases and J lost 3 bases. Germline CDR1 reads SGHAT; CDR2 reads FQNNGV.

This clonotype was obtained from a woman aged 80 or older with active or convalescent COVID-19. The rearrangement joins TRBV11-2 to TRBJ2-7; TRBD2 agrees at 10 bases. The source material was peripheral blood. The CDR3 here is CASSPIAGGYEQYF. The CDR3 nucleotides are TGTGCCAGCAGCCCAATAGCGGGAGGCTACGAGCAGTACTTC.